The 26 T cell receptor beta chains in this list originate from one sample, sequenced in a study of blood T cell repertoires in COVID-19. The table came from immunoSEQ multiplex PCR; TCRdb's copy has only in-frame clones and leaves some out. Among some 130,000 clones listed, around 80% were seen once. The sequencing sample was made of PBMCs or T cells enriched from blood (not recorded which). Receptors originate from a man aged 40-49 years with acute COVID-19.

The CDR3 here is CATAPNSQDIHGYTF. Written as DNA, the CDR3 is TGCGCCACCGCACCGAATTCACAGGATATCCATGGCTACACCTTC. The chain uses TRBV4-1 and TRBJ1-2, with D tentatively TRBD1 (5 bases). The germline V and J ends were trimmed by 10 bases and 6 bases, with 24 bases remaining between them. Germline CDR1 reads MGHRA; CDR2 reads YSYEKL. This CDR3 spans 15 amino acids.

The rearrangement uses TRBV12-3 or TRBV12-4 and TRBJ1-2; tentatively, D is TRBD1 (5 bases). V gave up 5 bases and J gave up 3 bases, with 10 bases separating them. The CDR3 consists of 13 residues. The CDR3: CASSPGTYYGYTF. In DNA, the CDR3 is TGTGCCAGCAGTCCCGGGACTTACTATGGCTACACCTTC.

The CDR3 loop reads CASSPRYKQGARYF. The CDR3 region has the DNA TGTGCCAGCAGCCCGAGGTACAAACAGGGGGCGCGTTACTTC. The J gene is TRBJ2-7, the V gene TRBV5-6, with 9 bases that match TRBD1. This CDR3 spans 14 amino acids. After removal of 4 bases from V and 13 bases from J, the junction contained 15 bases not matched to a gene. The germline V gene encodes CDR1 SGHDT and CDR2 YYEEEE.

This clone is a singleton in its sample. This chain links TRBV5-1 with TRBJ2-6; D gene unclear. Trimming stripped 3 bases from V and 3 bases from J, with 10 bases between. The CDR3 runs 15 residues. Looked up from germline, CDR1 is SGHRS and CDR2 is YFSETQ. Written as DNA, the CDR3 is TGCGCCAGCAGCTACTCGGTGAGTGGGGCCAACGTCCTGACTTTC. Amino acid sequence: CASSYSVSGANVLTF.

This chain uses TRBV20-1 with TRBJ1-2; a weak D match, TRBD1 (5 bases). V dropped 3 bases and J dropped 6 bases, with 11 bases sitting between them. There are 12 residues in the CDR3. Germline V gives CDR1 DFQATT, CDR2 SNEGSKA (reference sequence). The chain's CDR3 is CSASRQGDGYTF. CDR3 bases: TGCAGTGCTAGTCGGCAGGGTGATGGCTACACCTTC.

The CDR3 nucleotides read TGTGCCAGCAGCCCCGGACAGGGTGGCACAGATACGCAGTATTTT. It codes for CASSPGQGGTDTQYF. This chain connects TRBV7-9 to TRBJ2-3; 8 bases line up with TRBD1. This CDR3 has 15 amino acids. The V and J ends lost 5 bases and 1 base, in that order; junction bases with no gene match: 5. The germline CDR1 and CDR2 sequences are SEHNR and FQNEAQ (reference sequence). Complete variable domain (other parts from reference TRBV7-9 and TRBJ2-3): DTGVSQNPRHKITKRGQNVTFRCDPISEHNRLYWYRQTLGQGPEFLTYFQNEAQLEKSRLLSDRFSAERPKGSFSTLEIQRTEQGDSAMYLCASSPGQGGTDTQYFGPGTRLTVL.

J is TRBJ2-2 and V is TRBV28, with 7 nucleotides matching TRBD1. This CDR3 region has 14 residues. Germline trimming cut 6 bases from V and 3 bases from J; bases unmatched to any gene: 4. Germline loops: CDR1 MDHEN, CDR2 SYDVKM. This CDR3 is CASSRQGYTGELFF. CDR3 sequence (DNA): TGTGCCAGCAGCCGACAGGGCTACACCGGGGAGCTGTTTTTT.

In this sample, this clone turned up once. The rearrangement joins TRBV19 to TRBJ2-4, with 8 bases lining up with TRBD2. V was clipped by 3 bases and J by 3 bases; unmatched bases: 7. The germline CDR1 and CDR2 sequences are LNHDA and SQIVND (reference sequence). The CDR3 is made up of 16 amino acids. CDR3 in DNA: TGTGCCAGTAGTATCCCCGGGAGGGCCGGCAAAAACATTCAGTACTTC. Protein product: CASSIPGRAGKNIQYF. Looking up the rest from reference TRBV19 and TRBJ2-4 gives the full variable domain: DGGITQSPKYLFRKEGQNVTLSCEQNLNHDAMYWYRQDPGQGLRLIYYSQIVNDFQKGDIAEGYSVSREKKESFPLTVTSAQKNPTAFYLCASSIPGRAGKNIQYFGAGTRLSVL.

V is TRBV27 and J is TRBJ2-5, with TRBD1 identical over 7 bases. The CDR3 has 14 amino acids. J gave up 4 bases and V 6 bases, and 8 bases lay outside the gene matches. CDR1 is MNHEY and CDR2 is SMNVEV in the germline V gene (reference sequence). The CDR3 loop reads CASSLTGVSETQYF. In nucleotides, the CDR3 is TGTGCCAGCAGCCTCACAGGGGTATCAGAGACCCAGTACTTC.

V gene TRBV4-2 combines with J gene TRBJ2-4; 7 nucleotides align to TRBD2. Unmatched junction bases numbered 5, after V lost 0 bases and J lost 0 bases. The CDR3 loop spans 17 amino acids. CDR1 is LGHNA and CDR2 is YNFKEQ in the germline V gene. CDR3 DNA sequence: TGTGCCAGCAGCCAAGATTGGGCGGGGGTAGCCAAAAACATTCAGTACTTC. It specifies CASSQDWAGVAKNIQYF.

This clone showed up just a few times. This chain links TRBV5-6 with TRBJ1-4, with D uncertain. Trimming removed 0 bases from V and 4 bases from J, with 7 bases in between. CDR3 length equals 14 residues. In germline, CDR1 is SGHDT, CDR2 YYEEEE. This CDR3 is CASSLVQYNEKLFF. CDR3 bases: TGTGCCAGCAGCTTGGTACAGTATAATGAAAAACTGTTTTTT.

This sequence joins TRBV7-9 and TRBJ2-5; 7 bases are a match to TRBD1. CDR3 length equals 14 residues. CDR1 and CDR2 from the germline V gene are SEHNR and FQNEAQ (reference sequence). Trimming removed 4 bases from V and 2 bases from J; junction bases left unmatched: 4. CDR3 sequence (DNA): TGTGCCAGCAGCTGGGACAGCTTACAAGAGACCCAGTACTTC. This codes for CASSWDSLQETQYF.

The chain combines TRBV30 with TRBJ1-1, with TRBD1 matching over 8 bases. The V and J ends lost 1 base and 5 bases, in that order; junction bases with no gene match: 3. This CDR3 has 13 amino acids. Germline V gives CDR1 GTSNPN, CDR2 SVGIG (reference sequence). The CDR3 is CAWSGQGATEAFF. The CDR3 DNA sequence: TGTGCCTGGAGTGGTCAGGGGGCGACTGAAGCTTTCTTT. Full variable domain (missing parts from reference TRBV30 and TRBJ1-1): SQTIHQWPATLVQPVGSPLSLECTVEGTSNPNLYWYRQAAGRGLQLLFYSVGIGQISSEVPQNLSASRPQDRQFILSSKKLLLSDSGFYLCAWSGQGATEAFFGQGTRLTVV.

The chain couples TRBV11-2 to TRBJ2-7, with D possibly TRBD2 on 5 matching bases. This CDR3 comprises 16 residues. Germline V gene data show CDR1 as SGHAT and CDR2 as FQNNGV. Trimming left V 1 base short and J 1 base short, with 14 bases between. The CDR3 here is CASSLGSPRGSYEQYF. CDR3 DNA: TGTGCCAGCAGCTTAGGGTCCCCACGGGGTTCCTACGAGCAGTACTTC.

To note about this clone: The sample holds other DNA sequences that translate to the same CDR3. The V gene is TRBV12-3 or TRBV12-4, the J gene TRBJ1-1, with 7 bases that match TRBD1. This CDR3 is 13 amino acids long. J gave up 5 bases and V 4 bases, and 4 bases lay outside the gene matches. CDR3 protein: CASSWTGGTEAFF. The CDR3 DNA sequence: TGTGCCAGCAGTTGGACAGGAGGGACTGAAGCTTTCTTT.

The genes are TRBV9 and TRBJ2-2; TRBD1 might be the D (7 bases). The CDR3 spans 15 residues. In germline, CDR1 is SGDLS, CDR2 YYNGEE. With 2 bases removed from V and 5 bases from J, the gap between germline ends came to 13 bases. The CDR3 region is CASSVSGGTTGELFF. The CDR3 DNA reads TGTGCCAGCAGCGTGTCAGGGGGGACGACCGGGGAGCTGTTTTTT. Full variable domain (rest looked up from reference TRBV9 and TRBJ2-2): DSGVTQTPKHLITATGQRVTLRCSPRSGDLSVYWYQQSLDQGLQFLIQYYNGEERAKGNILERFSAQQFPDLHSELNLSSLELGDSALYFCASSVSGGTTGELFFGEGSRLTVL.

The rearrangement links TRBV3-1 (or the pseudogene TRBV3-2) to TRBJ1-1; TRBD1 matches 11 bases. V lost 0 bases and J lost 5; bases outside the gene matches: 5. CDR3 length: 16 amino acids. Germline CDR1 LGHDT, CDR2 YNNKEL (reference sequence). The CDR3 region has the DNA TGTGCCAGCAGCCAAGATTTCGGACAGGGGGCGACTGAAGCTTTCTTT. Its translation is CASSQDFGQGATEAFF.

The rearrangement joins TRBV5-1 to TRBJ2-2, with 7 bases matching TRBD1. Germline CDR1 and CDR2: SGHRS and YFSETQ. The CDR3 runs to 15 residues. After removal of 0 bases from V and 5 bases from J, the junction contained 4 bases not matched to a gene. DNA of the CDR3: TGCGCCAGCAGCTTGGGGCCAGGGGGAACCGGGGAGCTGTTTTTT. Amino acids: CASSLGPGGTGELFF.

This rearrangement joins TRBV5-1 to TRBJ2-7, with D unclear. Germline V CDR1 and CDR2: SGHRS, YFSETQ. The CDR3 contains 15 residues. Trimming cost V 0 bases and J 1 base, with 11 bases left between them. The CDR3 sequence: CASSLAQAYSYEQYF. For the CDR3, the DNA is TGCGCCAGCAGCTTGGCGCAGGCTTATTCCTACGAGCAGTACTTC. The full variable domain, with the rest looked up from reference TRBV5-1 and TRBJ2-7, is KAGVTQTPRYLIKTRGQQVTLSCSPISGHRSVSWYQQTPGQGLQFLFEYFSETQRNKGNFPGRFSGRQFSNSRSEMNVSTLELGDSALYLCASSLAQAYSYEQYFGPGTRLTVT.

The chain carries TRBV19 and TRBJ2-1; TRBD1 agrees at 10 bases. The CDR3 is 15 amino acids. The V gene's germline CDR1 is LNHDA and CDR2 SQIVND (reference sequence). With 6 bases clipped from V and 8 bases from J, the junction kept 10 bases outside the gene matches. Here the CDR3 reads CASRKTGGAFDEQFF. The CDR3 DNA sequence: TGTGCCAGTAGGAAGACAGGGGGCGCTTTCGATGAGCAGTTCTTC.

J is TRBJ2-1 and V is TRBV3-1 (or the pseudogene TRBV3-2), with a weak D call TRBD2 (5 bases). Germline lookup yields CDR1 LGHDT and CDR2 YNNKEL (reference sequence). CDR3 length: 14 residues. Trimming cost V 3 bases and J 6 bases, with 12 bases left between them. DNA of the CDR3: TGTGCCAGCAGCCAGGTATCTAGCAGCAATGAGCAGTTCTTC. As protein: CASSQVSSSNEQFF.

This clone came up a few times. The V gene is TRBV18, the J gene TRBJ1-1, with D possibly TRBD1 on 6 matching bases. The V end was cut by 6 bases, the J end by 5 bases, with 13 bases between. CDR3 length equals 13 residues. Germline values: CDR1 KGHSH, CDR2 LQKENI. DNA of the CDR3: TGTGCCAGCTCCCAGGGGAAGGGAACTGAAGCTTTCTTT. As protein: CASSQGKGTEAFF.

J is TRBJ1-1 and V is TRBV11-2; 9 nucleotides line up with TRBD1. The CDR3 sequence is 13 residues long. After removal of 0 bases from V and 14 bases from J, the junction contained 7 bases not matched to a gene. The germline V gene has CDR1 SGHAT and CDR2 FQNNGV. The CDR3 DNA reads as TGTGCCAGCAGCTTAGATCTTATAGGACAGGGGTTCTTT. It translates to CASSLDLIGQGFF. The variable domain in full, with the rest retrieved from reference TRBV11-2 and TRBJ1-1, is EAGVAQSPRYKIIEKRQSVAFWCNPISGHATLYWYQQILGQGPKLLIQFQNNGVVDDSQLPKDRFSAERLKGVDSTLKIQPAKLEDSAVYLCASSLDLIGQGFFGQGTRLTVV.

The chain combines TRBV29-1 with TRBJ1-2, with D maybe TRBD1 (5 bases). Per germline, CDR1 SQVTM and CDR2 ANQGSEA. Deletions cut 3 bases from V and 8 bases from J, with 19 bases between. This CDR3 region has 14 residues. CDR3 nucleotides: TGCAGCGTTGAGCCTGGACACTTATCGCACGGCTACACCTTC. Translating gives CSVEPGHLSHGYTF. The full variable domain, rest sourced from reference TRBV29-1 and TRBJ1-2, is SAVISQKPSRDICQRGTSLTIQCQVDSQVTMMFWYRQQPGQSLTLIATANQGSEATYESGFVIDKFPISRPNLTFSTLTVSNMSPEDSSIYLCSVEPGHLSHGYTFGSGTRLTVV.

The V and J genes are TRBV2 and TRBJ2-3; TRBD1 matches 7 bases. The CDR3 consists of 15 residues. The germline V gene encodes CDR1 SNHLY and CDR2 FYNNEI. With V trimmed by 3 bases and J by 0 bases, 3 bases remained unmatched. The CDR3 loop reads CASSDWGQSTDTQYF. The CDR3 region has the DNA TGTGCCAGCAGTGATTGGGGACAGAGCACAGATACGCAGTATTTT.

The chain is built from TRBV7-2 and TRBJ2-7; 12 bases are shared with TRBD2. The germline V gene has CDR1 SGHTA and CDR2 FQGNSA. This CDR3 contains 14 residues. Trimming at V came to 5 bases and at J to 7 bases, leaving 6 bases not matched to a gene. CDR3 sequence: CASSLRLAGAEQYF. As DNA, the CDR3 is TGTGCCAGCAGCCTGCGACTAGCGGGAGCTGAGCAGTACTTC.